These 15 T cell receptor beta chains originate from one sample sequenced in a study of T cells in Graves' hyperthyroidism and ophthalmopathy. Amplified regions were TCR beta CDR3 sequences from RNA transcripts. Using the HTBI primer set, a first-round RT-PCR was run on the TCR CDR3. Via MiXCR, TCRdb re-called the multiplex PCR reads, giving one row per CDR3 protein. The repertoire holds roughly 750,000 distinct CDR3 sequences, with roughly 15% as singletons. Sequenced sample: blood. All receptors derive from a man between 18 and 29 years old with Graves' hyperthyroidism.

This clonotype was recorded at least ten times. The genes are TRBV29-1 and TRBJ2-7, with 13 positions matching TRBD2. The CDR3 spans 16 residues. V lost 6 bases to trimming and J lost 4 bases; unmatched junction nucleotides: 12. Germline CDR1 and CDR2: SQVTM and ANQGSEA. The CDR3 DNA is TGCAGCGTAGGAGGGACTAGCGGGACTGGGGGTTACGAGCAGTACTTC. It is translated as CSVGGTSGTGGYEQYF.

This clonotype was seen a few times. This chain connects TRBV10-3 to TRBJ2-3, with D possibly being TRBD2 (6 bases). This CDR3 has 16 residues. V dropped 10 bases and J dropped 0 bases, with 20 bases sitting between them. CDR1 and CDR2 from the germline V gene are ENHRY and SYGVKD. The CDR3 loop reads CASDLGDSASTDTQYF. CDR3 nucleotides: TGTGCCAGCGACTTAGGGGACTCCGCTAGCACAGATACGCAGTATTTT.

The V and J genes are TRBV20-1 and TRBJ2-5, with 8 bases that match TRBD1. Germline lookup yields CDR1 DFQATT and CDR2 SNEGSKA (reference sequence). The CDR3 has 13 residues. Trimming cost V 3 bases and J 7 bases; bases outside gene matches: 7. This CDR3 is CSASGQGAVTQYF. CDR3 in DNA: TGCAGTGCTAGCGGGCAGGGGGCTGTGACCCAGTACTTC.

This clonotype was observed at least ten times. The chain combines TRBV11-2 with TRBJ2-1, with TRBD2 matching over 11 bases. CDR3 length equals 15 residues. Germline values: CDR1 SGHAT, CDR2 FQNNGV. V was pared by 4 bases and J by 4 bases, with 3 bases of the junction left unmatched. CDR3 amino acids: CASSSTSGRYNEQFF. As DNA, the CDR3 is TGTGCCAGCAGCTCCACTAGCGGGAGATACAATGAGCAGTTCTTC.

The rearrangement links TRBV6-6 to TRBJ2-7, with TRBD2 matching 9 bases. The CDR3 has 16 residues. Germline CDR1 MNHNY, CDR2 SVGAGI (reference sequence). With 2 bases clipped from V and 4 bases from J, the junction kept 9 bases outside the gene matches. The CDR3 coding sequence is TGTGCCAGCAGTTACCCACTCACTAGCGGGCCGTACGAGCAGTACTTC. It is translated as CASSYPLTSGPYEQYF.

The chain links TRBV7-9 to TRBJ2-2, with TRBD2 as a possible D gene (7 bases). Per the germline V gene, CDR1 is SEHNR and CDR2 is FQNEAQ (reference sequence). The CDR3 is made up of 16 amino acids. Between the trimmed V and J ends, which lost 5 bases and 5 bases, there was a span of 18 bases. CDR3 region: CASSAEQGGYTGELFF. CDR3 sequence (DNA): TGTGCCAGCAGCGCGGAACAGGGAGGGTATACCGGGGAGCTGTTTTTT.

V usage is TRBV3-1 and J usage is TRBJ2-1; D gene unclear. Germline CDR1 reads LGHDT; CDR2 reads YNNKEL (reference sequence). Trimming shortened V by 1 base and J by 5 bases, and 12 bases separated the two germline ends. The CDR3 is 15 amino acids. The CDR3 loop is CASSQVYEPNNEQFF. The CDR3 DNA reads TGTGCCAGCAGCCAAGTCTACGAGCCTAACAATGAGCAGTTCTTC.

This clonotype was counted ten times or more. V usage is TRBV2 and J usage is TRBJ2-1; TRBD2 aligns across 8 bases. Per germline, CDR1 SNHLY and CDR2 FYNNEI. This CDR3 is 17 amino acids long. V gave up 0 bases and J gave up 0 bases; unmatched junction bases: 4. The CDR3 loop is CASSEARLAGSYNEQFF. CDR3 in DNA: TGTGCCAGCAGTGAAGCAAGGCTAGCGGGCTCCTACAATGAGCAGTTCTTC.

This clonotype was counted many times. V usage is TRBV2 and J usage is TRBJ2-1; no clear D gene. From germline, CDR1 is SNHLY and CDR2 FYNNEI. With 7 bases removed from V and 7 bases from J, the gap between germline ends came to 14 bases. CDR3 length: 13 residues. CDR3 loop: CASTGSLSNEQFF. The CDR3, as DNA: TGTGCCAGCACAGGTTCGTTGTCGAATGAGCAGTTCTTC.

About this clonotype itself: At one boundary the junction diverges from the germline segment, which might be a read error. V and J are TRBV28 and TRBJ2-3; D is perhaps TRBD2 (6 bases). The CDR3 consists of 13 residues. Germline V gene lookup returns CDR1 MDHEN and CDR2 SYDVKM. CDR3 nucleotide sequence: TGTGCCAGCAGTTTACGGGAGCCAGATACGCGGTATTTT. As protein: CASSLREPDTRYF.

This clonotype has just one count. The gene calls are TRBV24-1 and TRBJ2-2, with D possibly TRBD2 on 6 matching bases. The germline V gene encodes CDR1 KGHDR and CDR2 SFDVKD. CDR3 length: 15 residues. Trimming cost V 3 bases and J 6 bases, with 13 bases left between them. DNA for the CDR3: TGTGCCACCAGTGATCCCGGGAGTACGGCCGGGGAGCTGTTTTTT. Translation: CATSDPGSTAGELFF.

In its sample, this clonotype was seen many times. The chain joins TRBV20-1 to TRBJ2-7; 9 nucleotides agree with TRBD2. CDR1 and CDR2 from the germline V gene are DFQATT and SNEGSKA (reference sequence). The junction had 6 bases not matched to a gene; V was cut back by 5 bases and J by 4 bases. The CDR3 spans 13 residues. This chain's CDR3 is CSAGSGRSYEQYF. CDR3 DNA sequence: TGCAGTGCTGGGAGCGGGAGGTCGTACGAGCAGTACTTC.

This clonotype was seen many times. This chain joins TRBV18 and TRBJ2-3, with D tentatively TRBD2 (5 bases). CDR3 size: 15 residues. Per germline, CDR1 KGHSH and CDR2 LQKENI. V was trimmed by 3 bases and J by 0 bases, leaving 10 bases between them. The chain's CDR3 is CASSPPRASTDTQYF. DNA of the CDR3: TGTGCCAGCTCACCCCCGCGGGCTAGCACAGATACGCAGTATTTT.

This clonotype was observed at least ten times. The chain uses TRBV30 and TRBJ2-2; 9 bases are a match to TRBD1. Per germline, CDR1 GTSNPN and CDR2 SVGIG (reference sequence). This CDR3 has 19 amino acids. Trimming cost V 2 bases and J 0 bases; bases outside gene matches: 13. CDR3 in DNA: TGTGCCTGGAGTCGAGACTTTCGTGGGACAGGGACGAACACCGGGGAGCTGTTTTTT. Its translation: CAWSRDFRGTGTNTGELFF.

The chain uses TRBV5-5 and TRBJ1-6; D not resolved. The CDR3 loop spans 15 amino acids. Germline-derived CDR1 and CDR2 are SGHKS and YYEKEE (reference sequence). Trimming left V 3 bases short and J 8 bases short, with 15 bases between. The CDR3 loop reads CASSSGTSLDSPLHF. DNA of the CDR3: TGTGCCAGCAGCTCGGGCACAAGTCTGGATTCACCCCTCCACTTT.